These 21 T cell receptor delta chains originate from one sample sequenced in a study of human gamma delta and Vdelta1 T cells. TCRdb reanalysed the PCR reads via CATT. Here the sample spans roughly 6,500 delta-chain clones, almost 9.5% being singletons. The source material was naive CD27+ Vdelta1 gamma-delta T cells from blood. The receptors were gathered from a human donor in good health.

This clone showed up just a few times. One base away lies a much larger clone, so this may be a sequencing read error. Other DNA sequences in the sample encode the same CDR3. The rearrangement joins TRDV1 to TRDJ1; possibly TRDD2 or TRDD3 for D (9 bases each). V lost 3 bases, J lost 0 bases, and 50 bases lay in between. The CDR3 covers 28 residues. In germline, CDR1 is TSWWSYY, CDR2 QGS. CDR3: CALGELPSYRVLGPKRLGDSAYTDKLIF. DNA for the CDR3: TGTGCTCTTGGGGAGCTGCCTTCCTACAGAGTTCTAGGGCCCAAACGGTTGGGGGATAGTGCGTACACCGATAAACTCATCTTT.

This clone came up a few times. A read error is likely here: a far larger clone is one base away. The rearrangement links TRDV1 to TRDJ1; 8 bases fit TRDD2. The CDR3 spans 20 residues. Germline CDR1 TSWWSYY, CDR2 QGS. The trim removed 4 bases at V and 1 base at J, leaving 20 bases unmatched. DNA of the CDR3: TGTGCTCTTGGGGGTTCAAACTTCCTACGGATGGGTCTAAGCACCGATAAACTCATCTTT. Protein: CALGGSNFLRMGLSTDKLIF.

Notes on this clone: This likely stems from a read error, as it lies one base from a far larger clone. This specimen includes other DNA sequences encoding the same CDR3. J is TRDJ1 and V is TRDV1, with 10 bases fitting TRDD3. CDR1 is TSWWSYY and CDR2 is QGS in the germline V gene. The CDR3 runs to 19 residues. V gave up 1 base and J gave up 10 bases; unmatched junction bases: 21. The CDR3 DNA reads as TGTGCTCTTGGGGAACGCTTCCAACGGCGATTTGGGGGATACTCACCACTCATCTTT. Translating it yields CALGERFQRRFGGYSPLIF.

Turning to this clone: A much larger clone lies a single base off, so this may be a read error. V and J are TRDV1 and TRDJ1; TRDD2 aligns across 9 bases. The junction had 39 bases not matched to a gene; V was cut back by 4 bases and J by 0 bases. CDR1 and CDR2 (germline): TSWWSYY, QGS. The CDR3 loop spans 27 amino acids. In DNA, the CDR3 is TGTGCTCTTGGGGCGGCGCGAGAAGGTCCTTCCTACGAAAAGGGTGGGGGACATCGACTCTACACCGATAAACTCATCTTT. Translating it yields CALGAAREGPSYEKGGGHRLYTDKLIF.

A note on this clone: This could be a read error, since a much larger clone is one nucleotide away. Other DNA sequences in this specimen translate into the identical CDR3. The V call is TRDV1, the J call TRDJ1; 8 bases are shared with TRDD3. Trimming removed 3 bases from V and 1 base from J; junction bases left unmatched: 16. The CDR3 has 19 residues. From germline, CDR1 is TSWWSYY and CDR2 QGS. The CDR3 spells CALGELNKRVLGATDKLIF. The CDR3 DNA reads TGTGCTCTTGGGGAGCTCAACAAAAGGGTACTGGGGGCCACCGATAAACTCATCTTT.

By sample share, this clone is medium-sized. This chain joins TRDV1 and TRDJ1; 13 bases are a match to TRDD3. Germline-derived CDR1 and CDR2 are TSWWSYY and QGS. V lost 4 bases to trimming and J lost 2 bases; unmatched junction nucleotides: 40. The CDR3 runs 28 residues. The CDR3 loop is CALGVGPSYVPKGAHWGIRGGRTDKLIF. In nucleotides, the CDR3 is TGTGCTCTTGGGGTGGGGCCTTCCTACGTCCCGAAGGGGGCCCACTGGGGGATACGCGGGGGTCGAACCGATAAACTCATCTTT.

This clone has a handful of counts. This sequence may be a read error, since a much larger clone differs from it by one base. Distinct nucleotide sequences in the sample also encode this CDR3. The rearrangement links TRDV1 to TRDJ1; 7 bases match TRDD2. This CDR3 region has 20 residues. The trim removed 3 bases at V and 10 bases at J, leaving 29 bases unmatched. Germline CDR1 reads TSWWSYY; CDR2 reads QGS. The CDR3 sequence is CALGEPSSRRSFLLTSPLIF. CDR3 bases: TGTGCTCTTGGGGAGCCTTCTTCCCGTCGGTCCTTCCTCTTGACGTCTCCACTCATCTTT.

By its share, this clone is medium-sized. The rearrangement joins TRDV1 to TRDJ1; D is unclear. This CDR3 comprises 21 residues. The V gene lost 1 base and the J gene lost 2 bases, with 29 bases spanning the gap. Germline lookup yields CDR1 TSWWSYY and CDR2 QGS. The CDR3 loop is CALGEQKGKIPRSRLTDKLIF. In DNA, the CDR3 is TGTGCTCTTGGGGAACAGAAAGGAAAAATCCCCAGGTCCAGGTTGACCGATAAACTCATCTTT.

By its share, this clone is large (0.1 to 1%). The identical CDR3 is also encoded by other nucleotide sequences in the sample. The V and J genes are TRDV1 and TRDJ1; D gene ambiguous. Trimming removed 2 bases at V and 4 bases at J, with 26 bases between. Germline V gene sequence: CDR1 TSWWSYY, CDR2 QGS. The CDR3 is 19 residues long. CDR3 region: CALGELRGASTRWLDKLIF. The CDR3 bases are TGTGCTCTTGGGGAATTGAGAGGTGCGAGTACTAGATGGCTCGATAAACTCATCTTT.

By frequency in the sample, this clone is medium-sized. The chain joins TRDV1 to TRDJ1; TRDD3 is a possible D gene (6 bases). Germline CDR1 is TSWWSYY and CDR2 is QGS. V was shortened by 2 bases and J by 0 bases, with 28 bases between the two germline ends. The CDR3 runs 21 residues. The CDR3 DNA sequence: TGTGCTCTTGGGGAAAAAAAACAAAACCCCCTACTGGGATCGTACACCGATAAACTCATCTTT. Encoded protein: CALGEKKQNPLLGSYTDKLIF.

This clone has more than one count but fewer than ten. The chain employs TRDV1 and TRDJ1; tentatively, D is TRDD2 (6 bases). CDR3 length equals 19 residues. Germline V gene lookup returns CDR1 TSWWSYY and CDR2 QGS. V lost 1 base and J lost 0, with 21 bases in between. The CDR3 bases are TGTGCTCTTGGGGAACGGGGACCTTCCCCGTTCCGGTACACCGATAAACTCATCTTT. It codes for CALGERGPSPFRYTDKLIF.

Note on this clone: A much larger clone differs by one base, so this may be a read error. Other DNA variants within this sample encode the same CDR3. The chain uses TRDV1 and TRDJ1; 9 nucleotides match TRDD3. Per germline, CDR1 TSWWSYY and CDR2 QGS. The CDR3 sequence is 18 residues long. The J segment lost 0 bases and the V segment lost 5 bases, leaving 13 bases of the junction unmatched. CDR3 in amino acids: CALGHPRRGYGYTDKLIF. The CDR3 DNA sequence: TGTGCTCTTGGGCACCCTCGCCGGGGATACGGATACACCGATAAACTCATCTTT.

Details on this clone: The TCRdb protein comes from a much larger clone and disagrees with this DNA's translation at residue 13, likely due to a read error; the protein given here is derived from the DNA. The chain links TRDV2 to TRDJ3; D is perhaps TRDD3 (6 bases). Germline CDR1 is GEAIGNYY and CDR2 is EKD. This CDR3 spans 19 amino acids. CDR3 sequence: CACVDGGEYSSWNTRQMFF. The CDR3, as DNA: TGTGCTTGTGTCGACGGGGGGGAGTACAGCTCCTGGAACACCCGACAGATGTTTTTC.

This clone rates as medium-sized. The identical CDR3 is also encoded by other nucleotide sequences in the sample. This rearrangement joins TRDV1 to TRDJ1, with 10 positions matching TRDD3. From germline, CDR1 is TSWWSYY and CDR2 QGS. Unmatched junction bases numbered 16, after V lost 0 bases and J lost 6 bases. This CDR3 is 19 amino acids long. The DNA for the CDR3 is TGTGCTCTTGGGGAACTCAATCGTGCCCAGCGGGGGATACGTTATAAACTCATCTTT. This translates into CALGELNRAQRGIRYKLIF.

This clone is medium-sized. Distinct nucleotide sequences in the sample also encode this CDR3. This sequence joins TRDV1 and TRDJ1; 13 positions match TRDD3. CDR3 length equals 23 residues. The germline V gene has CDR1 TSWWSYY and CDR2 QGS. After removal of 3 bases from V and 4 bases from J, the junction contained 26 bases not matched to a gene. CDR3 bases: TGTGCTCTTGGGGACCCGTTGACCAGAGCCCATCAGTACTGGGGGATACGTGGCGATAAACTCATCTTT. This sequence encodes CALGDPLTRAHQYWGIRGDKLIF.

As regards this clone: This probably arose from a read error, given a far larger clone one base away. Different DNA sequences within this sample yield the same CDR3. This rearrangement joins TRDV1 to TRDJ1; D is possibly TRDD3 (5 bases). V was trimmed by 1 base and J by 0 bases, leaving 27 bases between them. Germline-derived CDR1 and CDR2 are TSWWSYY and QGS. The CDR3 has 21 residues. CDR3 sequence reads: CALGERSYPHVGGRHTDKLIF. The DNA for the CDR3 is TGTGCTCTTGGGGAACGGTCGTACCCGCACGTAGGGGGCCGACACACCGATAAACTCATCTTT.

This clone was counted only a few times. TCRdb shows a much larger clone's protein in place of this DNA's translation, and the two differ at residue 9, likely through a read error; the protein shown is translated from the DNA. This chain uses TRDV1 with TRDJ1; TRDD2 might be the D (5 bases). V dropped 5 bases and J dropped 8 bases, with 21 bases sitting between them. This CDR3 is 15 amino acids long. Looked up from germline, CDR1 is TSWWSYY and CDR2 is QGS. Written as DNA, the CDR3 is TGTGCTCTTGGGAACTCGCCTTCTTGCCATTTGAAACTCATCTTT. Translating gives CALGNSPSCHLKLIF.

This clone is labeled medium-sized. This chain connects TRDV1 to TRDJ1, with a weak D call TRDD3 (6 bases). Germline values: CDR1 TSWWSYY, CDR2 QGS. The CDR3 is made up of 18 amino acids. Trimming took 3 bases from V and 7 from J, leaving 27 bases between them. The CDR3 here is CALGDTASRDWGSCKLIF. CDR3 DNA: TGTGCTCTTGGGGACACGGCCTCCCGGGATTGGGGGTCGTGTAAACTCATCTTT.

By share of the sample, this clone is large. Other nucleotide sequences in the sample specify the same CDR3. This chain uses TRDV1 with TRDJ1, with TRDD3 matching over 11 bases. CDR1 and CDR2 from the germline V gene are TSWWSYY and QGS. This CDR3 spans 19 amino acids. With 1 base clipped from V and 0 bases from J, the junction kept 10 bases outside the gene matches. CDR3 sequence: CALGERTSGGYSYTDKLIF. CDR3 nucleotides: TGTGCTCTTGGGGAACGAACCTCTGGGGGATACAGCTACACCGATAAACTCATCTTT.

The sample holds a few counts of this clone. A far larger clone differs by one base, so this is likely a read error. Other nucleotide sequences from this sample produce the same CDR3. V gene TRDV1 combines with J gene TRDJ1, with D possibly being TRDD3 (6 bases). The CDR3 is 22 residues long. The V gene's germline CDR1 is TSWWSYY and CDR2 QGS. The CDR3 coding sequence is TGTGCTCTTGGGTGCCATACCGGCCTCTGGTCGGGTAACCAGGGGGACACTGATAAACTCATCTTT. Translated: CALGCHTGLWSGNQGDTDKLIF.

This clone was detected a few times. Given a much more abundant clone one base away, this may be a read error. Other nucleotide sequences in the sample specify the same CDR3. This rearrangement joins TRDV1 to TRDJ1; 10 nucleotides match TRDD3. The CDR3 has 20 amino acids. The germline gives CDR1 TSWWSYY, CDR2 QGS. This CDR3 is CALGEQRGRGIRTYTDKLIF. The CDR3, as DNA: TGTGCTCTTGGAGAACAAAGAGGTAGGGGGATACGTACTTACACCGATAAACTCATCTTT.